The 3 T cell receptor beta chains in this list originate from one sample, sequenced in a study of blood T cell repertoires in COVID-19. The repertoire was sequenced with immunoSEQ multiplex PCR; TCRdb's copy has only in-frame clones and lacks some. The repertoire holds under 350,000 clones, with approximately 84% as singletons. Material for sequencing was PBMCs or T cells enriched from blood (not recorded which). These receptors were taken from a man younger than 45 who had recovered from COVID-19.

V usage is TRBV28 and J usage is TRBJ2-7, with a weak D call TRBD2 (7 bases). Trimming removed 3 bases at V and 3 bases at J, with 39 bases between. This CDR3 is built from 23 residues. From germline, CDR1 is MDHEN and CDR2 SYDVKM. CDR3 amino acids: CASSFEGGGTRVMGIPPNYEQYF. The DNA of the CDR3 is TGTGCCAGCAGTTTCGAGGGGGGGGGAACTCGAGTGATGGGTATCCCTCCAAACTACGAGCAGTACTTC.

This rearrangement joins TRBV27 to TRBJ2-5; the match to TRBD1 covers 8 bases. The CDR3 spans 12 residues. The ends lost 8 bases at V and 7 bases at J; junction bases unmatched: 6. Germline CDR1 MNHEY, CDR2 SMNVEV (reference sequence). The CDR3 DNA is TGTGCCAGCGGCAGGGGGCGAGGGACCCAGTACTTC. As protein: CASGRGRGTQYF.

V usage is TRBV27 and J usage is TRBJ1-2; D unresolved. V was pared by 6 bases and J by 8 bases, with 16 bases between. The CDR3 spans 13 residues. The germline gives CDR1 MNHEY, CDR2 SMNVEV (reference sequence). CDR3 region: CASSQDWRWGYTF. The CDR3 region has the DNA TGTGCCAGCAGCCAGGACTGGCGATGGGGCTACACCTTC.